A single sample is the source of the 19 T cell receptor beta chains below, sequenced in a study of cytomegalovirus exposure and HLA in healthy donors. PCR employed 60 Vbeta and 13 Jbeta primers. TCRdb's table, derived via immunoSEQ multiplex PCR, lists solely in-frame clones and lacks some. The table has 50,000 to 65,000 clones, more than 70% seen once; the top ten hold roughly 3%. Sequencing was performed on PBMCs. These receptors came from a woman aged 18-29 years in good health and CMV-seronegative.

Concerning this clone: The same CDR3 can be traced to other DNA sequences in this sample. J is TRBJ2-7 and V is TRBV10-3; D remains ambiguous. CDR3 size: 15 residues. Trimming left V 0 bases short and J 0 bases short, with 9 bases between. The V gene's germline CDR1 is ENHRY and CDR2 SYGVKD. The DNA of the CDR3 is TGTGCCATCAGTGAGTCTCAAGATAGCTCCTACGAGCAGTACTTC. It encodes CAISESQDSSYEQYF.

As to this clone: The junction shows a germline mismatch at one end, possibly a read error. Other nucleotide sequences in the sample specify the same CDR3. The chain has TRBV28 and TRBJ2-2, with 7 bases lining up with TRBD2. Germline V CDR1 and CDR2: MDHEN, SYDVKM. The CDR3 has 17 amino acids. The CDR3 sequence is CASSPTTGGAKTGELFF. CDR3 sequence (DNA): TGTGCCAGCAGTCCCACTACGGGGGGAGCCAAAACCGGAGAGCTGTTTTTT.

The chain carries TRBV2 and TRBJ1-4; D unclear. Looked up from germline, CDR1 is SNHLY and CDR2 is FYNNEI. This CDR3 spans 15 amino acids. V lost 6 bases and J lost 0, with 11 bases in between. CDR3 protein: CASRRDTATNEKLFF. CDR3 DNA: TGTGCCAGCAGGAGAGACACGGCAACTAATGAAAAACTGTTTTTT.

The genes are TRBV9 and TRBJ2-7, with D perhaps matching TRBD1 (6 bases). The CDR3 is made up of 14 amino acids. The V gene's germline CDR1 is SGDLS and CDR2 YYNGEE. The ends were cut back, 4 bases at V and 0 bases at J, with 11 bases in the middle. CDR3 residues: CASSFRDTSYEQYF. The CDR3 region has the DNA TGTGCCAGCAGCTTTCGGGACACCTCCTACGAGCAGTACTTC.

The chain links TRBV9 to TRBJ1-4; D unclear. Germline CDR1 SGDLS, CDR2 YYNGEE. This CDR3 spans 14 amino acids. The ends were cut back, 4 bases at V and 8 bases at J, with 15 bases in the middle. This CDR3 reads CASSPFDGGEKLFF. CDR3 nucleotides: TGTGCCAGCAGCCCCTTTGATGGAGGGGAAAAACTGTTTTTT. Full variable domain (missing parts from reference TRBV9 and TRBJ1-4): DSGVTQTPKHLITATGQRVTLRCSPRSGDLSVYWYQQSLDQGLQFLIQYYNGEERAKGNILERFSAQQFPDLHSELNLSSLELGDSALYFCASSPFDGGEKLFFGSGTQLSVL.

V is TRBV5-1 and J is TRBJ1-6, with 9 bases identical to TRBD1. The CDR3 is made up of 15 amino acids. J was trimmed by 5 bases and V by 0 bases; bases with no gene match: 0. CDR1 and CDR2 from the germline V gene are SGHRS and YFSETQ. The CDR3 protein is CASSLGQGDNSPLHF. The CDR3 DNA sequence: TGCGCCAGCAGCTTGGGACAGGGGGATAATTCACCCCTCCACTTT.

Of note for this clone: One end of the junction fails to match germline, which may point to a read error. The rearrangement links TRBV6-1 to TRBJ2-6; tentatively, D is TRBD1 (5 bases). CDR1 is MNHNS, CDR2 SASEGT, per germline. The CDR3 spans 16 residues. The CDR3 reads CASSEAVSSGANGLTF. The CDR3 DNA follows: TGTGCCAGCAGTGAAGCGGTTAGCTCTGGGGCCAACGGCCTGACTTTC.

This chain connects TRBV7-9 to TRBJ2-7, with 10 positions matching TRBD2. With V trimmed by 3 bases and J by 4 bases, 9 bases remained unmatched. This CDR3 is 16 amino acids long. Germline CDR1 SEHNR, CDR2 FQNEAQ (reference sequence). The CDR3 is CASSLWPAGGHYEQYF. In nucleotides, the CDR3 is TGTGCCAGCAGCTTGTGGCCAGCGGGAGGGCATTACGAGCAGTACTTC.

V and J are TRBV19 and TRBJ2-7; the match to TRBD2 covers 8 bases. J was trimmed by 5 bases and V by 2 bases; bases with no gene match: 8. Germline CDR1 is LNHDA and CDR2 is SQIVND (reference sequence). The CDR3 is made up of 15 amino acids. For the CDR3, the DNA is TGTGCCAGTAGTATACTGGGACTAGGGCCGGACGAGCAGTACTTC. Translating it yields CASSILGLGPDEQYF.

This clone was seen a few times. The CDR3 is CASSLLAGVYNEQFF. In DNA form, the CDR3 reads TGCGCCAGCAGCCTACTAGCGGGAGTCTACAATGAGCAGTTCTTC. The chain uses TRBV5-1 and TRBJ2-1; 11 bases agree with TRBD2. CDR1 is SGHRS, CDR2 YFSETQ, per germline. V shed 4 bases and J 3 bases; nucleotides not matched to a gene: 3. The CDR3 has 15 amino acids.

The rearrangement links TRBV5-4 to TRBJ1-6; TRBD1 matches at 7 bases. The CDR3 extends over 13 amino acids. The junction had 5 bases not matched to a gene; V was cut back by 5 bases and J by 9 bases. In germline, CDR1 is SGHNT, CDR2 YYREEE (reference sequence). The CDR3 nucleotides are TGTGCCAGCAGTGGACAGGAGGGTTCACCCCTCCACTTT. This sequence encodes CASSGQEGSPLHF.

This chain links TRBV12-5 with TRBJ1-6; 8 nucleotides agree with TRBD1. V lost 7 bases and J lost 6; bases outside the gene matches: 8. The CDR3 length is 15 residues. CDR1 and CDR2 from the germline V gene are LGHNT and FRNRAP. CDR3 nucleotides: TGTGCTAGTGCCCTCCAGGGGGCTAGTAATTCACCCCTCCACTTT. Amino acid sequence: CASALQGASNSPLHF.

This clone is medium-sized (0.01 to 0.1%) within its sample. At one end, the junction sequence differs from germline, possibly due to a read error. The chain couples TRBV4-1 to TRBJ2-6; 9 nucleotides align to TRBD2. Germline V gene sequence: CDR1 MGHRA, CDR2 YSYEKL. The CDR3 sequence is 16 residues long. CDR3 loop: CASSQDSGSGANGLTF. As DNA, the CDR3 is TGCGCCAGCAGCCAAGATAGCGGGAGTGGGGCCAACGGCCTGACTTTC.

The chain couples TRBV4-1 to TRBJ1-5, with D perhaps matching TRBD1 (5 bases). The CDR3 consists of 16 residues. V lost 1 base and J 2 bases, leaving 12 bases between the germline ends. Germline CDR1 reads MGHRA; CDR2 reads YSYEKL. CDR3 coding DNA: TGCGCCAGCAGCCAAGGGCAGGGCTATGGCAATCAGCCCCAGCATTTT. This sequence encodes CASSQGQGYGNQPQHF.

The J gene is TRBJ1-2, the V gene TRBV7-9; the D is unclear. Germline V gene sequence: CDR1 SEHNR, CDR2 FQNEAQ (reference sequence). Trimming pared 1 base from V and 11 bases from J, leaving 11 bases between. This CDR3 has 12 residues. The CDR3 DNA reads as TGTGCCAGCAGCTTAGACGGGTGGCGTTACACCTTC. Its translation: CASSLDGWRYTF.

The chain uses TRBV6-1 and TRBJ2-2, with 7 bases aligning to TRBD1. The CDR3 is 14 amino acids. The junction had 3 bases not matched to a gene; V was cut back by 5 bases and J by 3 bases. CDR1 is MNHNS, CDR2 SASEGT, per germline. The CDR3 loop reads CASSQGDDTGELFF. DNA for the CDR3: TGTGCCAGCAGTCAGGGGGACGACACCGGGGAGCTGTTTTTT.

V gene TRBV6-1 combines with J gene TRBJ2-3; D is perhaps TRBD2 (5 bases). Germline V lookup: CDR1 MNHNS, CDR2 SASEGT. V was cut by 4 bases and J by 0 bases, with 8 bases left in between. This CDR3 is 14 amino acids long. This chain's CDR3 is CASSGLASTDTQYF. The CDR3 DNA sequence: TGTGCCAGCAGTGGATTAGCGAGCACAGATACGCAGTATTTT.

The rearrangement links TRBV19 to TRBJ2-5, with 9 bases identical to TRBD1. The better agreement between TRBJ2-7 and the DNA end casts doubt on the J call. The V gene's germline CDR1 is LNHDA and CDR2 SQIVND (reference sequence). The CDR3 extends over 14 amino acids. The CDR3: CASRGTGISYEQYF. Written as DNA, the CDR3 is TGTGCCAGTAGGGGGACAGGGATCTCCTACGAGCAGTACTTC.

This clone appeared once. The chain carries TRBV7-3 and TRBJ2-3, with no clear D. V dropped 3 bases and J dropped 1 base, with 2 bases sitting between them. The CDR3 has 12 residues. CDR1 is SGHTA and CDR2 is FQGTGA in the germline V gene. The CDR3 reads CASSFGTDTQYF. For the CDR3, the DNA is TGTGCCAGCAGCTTCGGCACAGATACGCAGTATTTT.